The 9 T cell receptor beta chains below all came from one sample that was sequenced in a study of shared clonotypes between healthy human individuals. Only in-frame clones appear in the TCRdb table, and some are missing; sequencing was by immunoSEQ multiplex PCR. The data show about 480,000 clones, roughly 79% seen once. The sequenced sample was PBMCs. The receptors stem from a woman aged 35 to 49 in good health. Some clones in this sample may be carry-over from other donors' samples.

About this clone: One end of the junction varies from germline; a read error may be responsible. V gene TRBV28 combines with J gene TRBJ1-2; TRBD1 is a possible D gene (5 bases). The CDR3 covers 11 residues. Germline V gene data show CDR1 as MDHEN and CDR2 as SYDVKM. The CDR3 bases are TGTGTCAGCGGAGGGACCTATGGCTACACCTTC. Its protein product is CVSGGTYGYTF.

CDR3 loop: CASRGQAMNTEAFF. CDR3 nucleotide sequence: TGTGCCAGTCGGGGACAGGCGATGAACACTGAAGCTTTCTTT. The rearrangement links TRBV6-1 to TRBJ1-1, with TRBD1 matching over 8 bases. V lost 9 bases to trimming and J lost 0 bases; unmatched junction nucleotides: 6. The CDR3 runs 14 residues. The germline CDR1 and CDR2 sequences are MNHNS and SASEGT.

The chain has TRBV9 and TRBJ2-5; TRBD2 agrees at 12 bases. V gave up 3 bases and J gave up 4 bases; unmatched junction bases: 10. Per germline, CDR1 SGDLS and CDR2 YYNGEE. This CDR3 has 17 amino acids. The CDR3 nucleotides are TGTGCCAGCAGCGCCCCCACTAGCGGGGGGTGGGGAGAGACCCAGTACTTC. Amino acids: CASSAPTSGGWGETQYF.

The chain recombines TRBV30 with TRBJ1-2; D is unclear. Germline V gene lookup returns CDR1 GTSNPN and CDR2 SVGIG (reference sequence). Trimming pared 1 base from V and 8 bases from J, leaving 8 bases between. The CDR3 runs 11 residues. As DNA, the CDR3 is TGTGCCTGGAGTGGAGGGAGAGGCTACACCTTC. It specifies CAWSGGRGYTF.

The rearrangement links TRBV7-9 to TRBJ1-5, with TRBD1 as a possible D gene (5 bases). Trimming left V 1 base short and J 2 bases short, with 9 bases between. Looked up from germline, CDR1 is SEHNR and CDR2 is FQNEAQ (reference sequence). The CDR3 covers 15 residues. The CDR3 bases are TGTGCCAGCAGCTTAGGGGCAGGGCGCAATCAGCCCCAGCATTTT. Amino acids: CASSLGAGRNQPQHF. Supplemented by reference TRBV7-9 and TRBJ1-5, the full variable domain reads DTGVSQNPRHKITKRGQNVTFRCDPISEHNRLYWYRQTLGQGPEFLTYFQNEAQLEKSRLLSDRFSAERPKGSFSTLEIQRTEQGDSAMYLCASSLGAGRNQPQHFGDGTRLSIL.

The table lists this clone with many counts. The genes are TRBV13 and TRBJ2-5; unclear D gene. CDR3 length: 13 residues. V was clipped by 5 bases and J by 5 bases, with 12 bases between them. From germline, CDR1 is PRHDT and CDR2 FYEKMQ (reference sequence). The CDR3 DNA sequence: TGTGCCAGCAGCCAGACCTTTGTGGAGACCCAGTACTTC. This translates into CASSQTFVETQYF.

The rearrangement uses TRBV21-1 and TRBJ2-7; TRBD1 is taken as the D call from the table, unchecked against the DNA. TRBV21-1 is a pseudogene locus. This CDR3 contains 17 residues. The CDR3 reads CASSKGPRQEVDYEQYF. The CDR3, as DNA: TGTGCCAGCAGCAAAGGGCCCCGACAGGAGGTGGATTACGAGCAGTACTTC.

The chain links TRBV11-2 to TRBJ2-5, with D possibly matching TRBD2 (5 bases). The CDR3 loop spans 17 amino acids. Germline CDR1 and CDR2: SGHAT and FQNNGV. Trimming shortened V by 5 bases and J by 1 base, and 20 bases separated the two germline ends. CDR3 protein: CASSGPPADQLQETQYF. The CDR3, as DNA: TGTGCCAGCAGCGGACCCCCAGCGGACCAACTCCAAGAGACCCAGTACTTC.

V and J are TRBV7-2 and TRBJ1-6, with D possibly TRBD1 on 6 matching bases. V was cut by 1 base and J by 9 bases, with 7 bases left in between. Germline CDR1 is SGHTA and CDR2 is FQGNSA. The CDR3 length is 13 residues. Written as DNA, the CDR3 is TGTGCCAGCAGCTTAGACAGGGTTTCACCCCTCCACTTT. Translation gives CASSLDRVSPLHF.